These 6 T cell receptor beta chains were sequenced from one sample in a study of blood T cell repertoires in COVID-19. The repertoire was sequenced with immunoSEQ multiplex PCR; TCRdb's copy has only in-frame clones and lacks some. The sample lists about 37,000 clones; about 87% were seen once. Sequenced sample: peripheral blood. Receptor source: a human donor in a cohort sampled during active COVID-19.

V is TRBV19 and J is TRBJ2-7; D remains ambiguous. The germline gives CDR1 LNHDA, CDR2 SQIVND (reference sequence). The CDR3 has 13 residues. Trimming took off 5 bases at V and 7 bases at J, with 15 bases between the two ends. The CDR3 DNA reads as TGTGCCAGTAGTCCCGGGTCCCTCCCAGAGCAGTACTTC. It encodes CASSPGSLPEQYF.

The chain uses TRBV19 and TRBJ1-2, with D unresolved. Germline assignment: CDR1 LNHDA and CDR2 SQIVND (reference sequence). CDR3 length: 11 residues. V gave up 7 bases and J gave up 8 bases, with 11 bases separating them. CDR3 coding DNA: TGTGCCAGTACCTCCGGGAGGGGCTACACCTTC. Its translation is CASTSGRGYTF.

This sequence joins TRBV28 and TRBJ2-1; 8 bases fit TRBD2. Germline V gene lookup returns CDR1 MDHEN and CDR2 SYDVKM. V dropped 5 bases and J dropped 4; count of bases not matched to a gene: 10. CDR3 size: 16 residues. CDR3 coding DNA: TGTGCCAGCAGTCCATTTAGCGGGGCCTTATACAATGAGCAGTTCTTC. Its translation is CASSPFSGALYNEQFF.

This clone was counted only a few times. J is TRBJ2-1 and V is TRBV11-2; 10 nucleotides match TRBD2. This CDR3 is 15 amino acids long. Germline V gives CDR1 SGHAT, CDR2 FQNNGV. J gave up 7 bases and V 4 bases, and 7 bases lay outside the gene matches. CDR3 loop: CASSSSGRDRNEQFF. The CDR3 bases are TGTGCCAGCAGCTCAAGCGGGAGGGATAGGAATGAGCAGTTCTTC.

This chain connects TRBV15 to TRBJ1-5; D is ambiguous. V was shortened by 2 bases and J by 0 bases, with 17 bases between the two germline ends. Germline loops: CDR1 LNHNV, CDR2 YYDKDF (reference sequence). The CDR3 runs to 18 residues. DNA for the CDR3: TGTGCCACCAGCAGATCCGGGAGTTGGGCTTATAGCAATCAGCCCCAGCATTTT. Protein product: CATSRSGSWAYSNQPQHF.

V gene TRBV19 combines with J gene TRBJ2-4, with TRBD1 identical over 8 bases. The ends lost 4 bases at V and 1 base at J; junction bases unmatched: 6. CDR3 length: 16 residues. Germline-derived CDR1 and CDR2 are LNHDA and SQIVND (reference sequence). CDR3 protein: CASSTRGPGAKNIQYF. The CDR3 coding sequence is TGTGCCAGTAGTACCAGGGGGCCAGGGGCCAAAAACATTCAGTACTTC.